A selection of T cell receptor beta chains follows, all from one sample in a study of siplizumab effects on memory and regulatory T cells. Method: immunoSEQ multiplex PCR; TCRdb's copy keeps in-frame clones and lacks some. In the table there are 75,000 to 100,000 clones, nearly 95% of which are singletons. Sequencing was done on a sample of non-Treg CD4+ T cells sorted from blood. Source of these receptors: a human donor in good health. The CDR3 runs from the conserved cysteine through the conserved F or W. D genes are given only for firm matches. Some rows have no size entry. The others give once, few or many, or a class for an expanded clone.

CDR3 protein	CDR3 DNA	D gene	CDR3 length	V gene	J gene	clone size
CASSSPKISPGGGSEAFF	TGTGCCAGCAGCTCACCAAAAATATCCCCCGGGGGGGGTTCTGAAGCTTTCTTT	.	18	TRBV5-4	TRBJ1-1	.
CASSPQGVMNTEAFF	TGTGCCAGCAGCCCACAGGGAGTCATGAACACTGAAGCTTTCTTT	.	15	TRBV5-6	TRBJ1-1	.
CASSLASRETQYF	TGCGCCAGCAGCTTGGCCTCTCGAGAGACCCAGTACTTC	.	13	TRBV5-1	TRBJ2-5	.
CAWSPTGGGETQYF	TGTGCCTGGAGTCCTACAGGGGGTGGAGAGACCCAGTACTTC	TRBD1	14	TRBV30	TRBJ2-5	.
CASREGVGEADTQYF	TGTGCCAGCAGAGAAGGGGTGGGAGAGGCAGATACGCAGTATTTT	.	15	TRBV6-1	TRBJ2-3	.
CASRRTGNTGELFF	TGTGCCAGCAGACGGACAGGGAACACCGGGGAGCTGTTTTTT	TRBD1	14	TRBV6-5	TRBJ2-2	.
CASSNHGAGIYEQYF	TGTGCCAGCAGCAACCATGGAGCGGGGATCTACGAGCAGTACTTC	TRBD2	15	TRBV11-2	TRBJ2-7	once
CASSLSGDVHEQYF	TGTGCCAGCAGCCTATCGGGAGATGTACACGAGCAGTACTTC	.	14	TRBV9	TRBJ2-7	.
CASSLTGEQYF	TGTGCCAGCAGCTTAACAGGCGAGCAGTACTTC	.	11	TRBV5-4	TRBJ2-7	.
CAGSSGNTIYF	TGTGCCGGGAGCTCTGGAAACACCATATATTTT	.	11	TRBV6-6	TRBJ1-3	.
CASSIGGAEDTQYF	TGTGCCAGTAGTATAGGAGGGGCTGAAGATACGCAGTATTTT	.	14	TRBV19	TRBJ2-3	.
CASSLAGTGNTIYF	TGTGCCAGCAGCTTAGCCGGGACTGGAAACACCATATATTTT	.	14	TRBV7-8	TRBJ1-3	once
CATSRGTGVPYNEQFF	TGTGCCACCAGCAGAGGGACCGGGGTTCCCTACAATGAGCAGTTCTTC	.	16	TRBV15	TRBJ2-1	.
CASSLAATGGFPQETQYF	TGTGCCAGCAGCTTAGCCGCGACAGGGGGTTTCCCCCAAGAGACCCAGTACTTC	TRBD1	18	TRBV11-2	TRBJ2-5	.
CASSLSRGLAGGPTDTQYF	TGTGCCAGCAGCCTCTCCCGGGGACTAGCGGGGGGGCCGACAGATACGCAGTATTTT	TRBD2	19	TRBV14	TRBJ2-3	.
CAISALAVLGETQYF	TGTGCCATCAGTGCCCTTGCGGTCCTGGGGGAGACCCAGTACTTC	.	15	TRBV10-3	TRBJ2-5	once
CASSLAGTGYEQYF	TGTGCCAGCAGCTTGGCGGGGACAGGTTACGAGCAGTACTTC	TRBD1	14	TRBV5-6	TRBJ2-7	.
CASSYPIAGTGELFF	TGTGCCAGCAGCTATCCCATAGCTGGCACCGGGGAGCTGTTTTTT	.	15	TRBV5-6	TRBJ2-2	.
CASSLVTSGSPTTDTQYF	TGTGCCAGCAGCTTAGTAACTAGCGGGAGCCCTACTACAGATACGCAGTATTTT	TRBD2	18	TRBV11-2	TRBJ2-3	.
CAWRHTLRDEKLFF	TGTGCCTGGAGGCACACTTTGCGGGACGAAAAACTGTTTTTT	.	14	TRBV30	TRBJ1-4	.
CASSLARTGGGSPLHF	TGTGCCAGCAGCTTAGCGAGAACAGGGGGCGGATCACCCCTCCACTTT	TRBD1	16	TRBV7-8	TRBJ1-6	.
CASSSLGQGRYEQYF	TGTGCCAGCAGTTCCCTTGGACAGGGTAGATACGAGCAGTACTTC	TRBD1	15	TRBV6-6	TRBJ2-7	.
CASSWTGDFIGEQFF	TGCGCCAGCAGCTGGACAGGGGACTTTATAGGTGAGCAGTTCTTC	TRBD1	15	TRBV5-1	TRBJ2-1	.
CASSVGSTSGQETQYF	TGTGCCAGCAGCGTAGGATCGACCTCGGGCCAAGAGACCCAGTACTTC	.	16	TRBV9	TRBJ2-5	.
CASTGTGRGEQFF	TGTGCCAGCACCGGGACAGGGCGGGGTGAGCAGTTCTTC	TRBD1	13	TRBV2	TRBJ2-1	.
CASSSYGGSPLHF	TGTGCCAGCAGCTCGTATGGTGGGTCACCCCTCCACTTT	.	13	TRBV27	TRBJ1-6	.
CASRERDKYGYTF	TGTGCCAGCAGGGAACGGGACAAATACGGCTACACCTTC	.	13	TRBV2	TRBJ1-2	.
CASSPRENEKLFF	TGTGCCAGCAGTCCACGGGAGAATGAAAAACTGTTTTTT	.	13	TRBV27	TRBJ1-4	.
CASSPVFNSNQPQHF	TGTGCCAGCAGCCCTGTTTTCAATAGCAATCAGCCCCAGCATTTT	.	15	TRBV6-1	TRBJ1-5	.
CACTSRDRHKAFF	TGTGCCTGCACGAGCCGGGACCGACACAAAGCTTTCTTT	.	13	TRBV30	TRBJ1-1	few
CASSRVGGGDEQYF	TGTGCCAGCAGCCGCGTCGGCGGCGGGGACGAGCAGTACTTC	.	14	TRBV6-6	TRBJ2-7	.
CASSIAVGGNQPQHF	TGTGCCAGTAGTATAGCGGTTGGGGGCAATCAGCCCCAGCATTTT	.	15	TRBV19	TRBJ1-5	.
CASSFRPNEKLFF	TGCGCCAGCAGCTTCAGGCCAAATGAAAAACTGTTTTTT	.	13	TRBV5-1	TRBJ1-4	.
CASSLESSRGTEAFF	TGCGCCAGCAGCTTGGAATCGTCCCGCGGCACTGAAGCTTTCTTT	.	15	TRBV5-1	TRBJ1-1	.
CASSTGLSTDTQYF	TGTGCCAGCAGTACAGGACTAAGCACAGATACGCAGTATTTT	.	14	TRBV6-6	TRBJ2-3	.
CASSPRPIDSYEQYF	TGTGCCAGCAGCCCCCGCCCAATAGACAGTTACGAGCAGTACTTC	.	15	TRBV11-3	TRBJ2-7	.
CASKGSGNTIYF	TGTGCCAGTAAGGGTTCCGGAAACACCATATATTTT	.	12	TRBV19	TRBJ1-3	.
CASSSDRDTGELFF	TGTGCCAGTAGTTCCGACAGGGACACCGGGGAGCTGTTTTTT	TRBD1	14	TRBV19	TRBJ2-2	.
CASSPPRGHEQYF	TGTGCCAGCAGCCCCCCTAGGGGGCACGAGCAGTACTTC	TRBD1	13	TRBV13	TRBJ2-7	.
CATASGDKETQYF	TGTGCCACGGCCTCGGGTGACAAAGAGACCCAGTACTTC	.	13	TRBV27	TRBJ2-5	.
CASTRTLGRTEAFF	TGTGCCAGTACCAGGACTTTGGGGAGGACTGAAGCTTTCTTT	.	14	TRBV19	TRBJ1-1	.
CASSSQGGYGTDTQYF	TGTGCCAGCAGTTCGCAAGGAGGTTATGGCACAGATACGCAGTATTTT	.	16	TRBV6-5	TRBJ2-3	.
CASSLKRPHIAGNTGELFF	TGTGCCAGCAGCTTGAAAAGACCACACATAGCGGGGAACACCGGGGAGCTGTTTTTT	TRBD2	19	TRBV7-6	TRBJ2-2	.
CASSGGGTANQETQYF	TGCGCCAGCAGCGGGGGAGGGACAGCCAACCAAGAGACCCAGTACTTC	.	16	TRBV5-1	TRBJ2-5	.
CASSQEGSRADTQYF	TGCGCCAGCAGCCAAGAAGGGAGTCGGGCAGATACGCAGTATTTT	.	15	TRBV4-3	TRBJ2-3	.
CASRPVGRTDTQYF	TGTGCCAGCAGACCCGTTGGACGCACAGATACGCAGTATTTT	.	14	TRBV6-5	TRBJ2-3	once
CASSLTGTGLRAQYF	TGTGCCAGCAGTTTAACCGGGACAGGCCTGAGGGCGCAGTATTTT	TRBD1	15	TRBV27	TRBJ2-3	.
CASSLAQASGGTDTQYF	TGCGCCAGCAGCTTGGCCCAGGCCAGCGGTGGCACAGATACGCAGTATTTT	.	17	TRBV5-1	TRBJ2-3	.
CASSPGEKLFF	TGTGCCAGCAGTCCCGGCGAAAAACTGTTTTTT	.	11	TRBV6-5	TRBJ1-4	.
CASSQAGEGGSPQYF	TGCGCCAGCAGCCAAGCTGGGGAAGGGGGCTCCCCCCAGTACTTC	TRBD1	15	TRBV4-3	TRBJ2-7	.
CASSQGATGELFF	TGTGCCAGTAGCCAGGGTGCCACCGGGGAGCTGTTTTTT	.	13	TRBV19	TRBJ2-2	.
CSVLEGDTGELFF	TGCAGCGTTCTCGAAGGGGACACCGGGGAGCTGTTTTTT	.	13	TRBV29-1	TRBJ2-2	.
CASSIVPGTYEQYF	TGTGCCAGTAGTATAGTTCCAGGGACTTACGAGCAGTACTTC	.	14	TRBV19	TRBJ2-7	.
CASRPGSGNTIYF	TGTGCCAGCAGACCAGGGTCTGGAAACACCATATATTTT	.	13	TRBV6-5	TRBJ1-3	.
CASSGELAVSEQFF	TGTGCCAGCAGTGGTGAACTAGCGGTTTCGGAGCAGTTCTTC	TRBD2	14	TRBV6-1	TRBJ2-1	few
CASSVGAGSSYEQYF	TGTGCCAGCAGCGTAGGGGCAGGCTCCTCCTACGAGCAGTACTTC	.	15	TRBV9	TRBJ2-7	.